The 20 T cell receptor beta chains reported below all come from one sample, sequenced in a study of T cell responses to AZD1222 COVID-19 vaccine. The protocol was immunoSEQ multiplex PCR, while the TCRdb copy is restricted to in-frame clones and leaves out a portion. Altogether 86,000 or so clones are present, under 95% being singletons, with the ten largest covering under 4%. The sequenced sample was peripheral blood, obtained on day 0 of AZD1222 vaccination. These receptors all come from an adult in good health.

V gene TRBV30 combines with J gene TRBJ2-2; maybe TRBD1 (5 bases). V was trimmed by 0 bases and J by 4 bases, leaving 15 bases between them. This CDR3 region has 16 residues. Germline CDR1 and CDR2: GTSNPN and SVGIG (reference sequence). In nucleotides, the CDR3 is TGTGCCTGGAGTGTACTGTCAGGGTGGGGCACCGGGGAGCTGTTTTTT. Translated, it gives CAWSVLSGWGTGELFF.

The J gene is TRBJ2-7, the V gene TRBV3-1 (or the pseudogene TRBV3-2); D tentatively reads TRBD1 or TRBD2 (5 bases each). The CDR3 sequence is 14 residues long. Germline-derived CDR1 and CDR2 are LGHDT and YNNKEL (reference sequence). V was shortened by 8 bases and J by 3 bases, with 17 bases between the two germline ends. CDR3 in amino acids: CASALRDGDYEQYF. Here the CDR3 DNA reads TGTGCCAGCGCGCTACGGGACGGGGACTACGAGCAGTACTTC.

V and J are TRBV6-6 and TRBJ2-1, with D hard to call. The CDR3 has 15 residues. Trimming shortened V by 5 bases and J by 8 bases, and 19 bases separated the two germline ends. Per the germline V gene, CDR1 is MNHNY and CDR2 is SVGAGI (reference sequence). This CDR3 reads CASSHPVGSRDEQFF. The CDR3 coding sequence is TGTGCCAGCAGTCACCCGGTTGGTAGTCGGGATGAGCAGTTCTTC.

This chain links TRBV7-8 with TRBJ1-1; the D is unclear. With 1 base removed from V and 0 bases from J, the gap between germline ends came to 3 bases. This CDR3 comprises 13 residues. In germline, CDR1 is SGHVS, CDR2 FQNEAQ. The CDR3 protein is CASSLDLNTEAFF. CDR3 bases: TGTGCCAGCAGCTTAGATTTGAACACTGAAGCTTTCTTT.

The genes are TRBV7-2 and TRBJ2-7; 13 positions match TRBD2. From germline, CDR1 is SGHTA and CDR2 FQGNSA. The CDR3 totals 16 residues. Trimming took 1 base from V and 7 from J; bases not matched to a gene: 7. The CDR3 DNA follows: TGTGCCAGCAGCTTAGGGGGGACTAGCGGGATTTTGGAGCAGTACTTC. Its protein is CASSLGGTSGILEQYF.

This chain connects TRBV5-1 to TRBJ2-2, with no clear D. Germline CDR1 is SGHRS and CDR2 is YFSETQ. This CDR3 region has 15 residues. Trimming took 0 bases from V and 0 from J, leaving 6 bases between them. CDR3 bases: TGCGCCAGCAGCTTGGTAGTGGCGAACACCGGGGAGCTGTTTTTT. This sequence encodes CASSLVVANTGELFF.

The chain links TRBV6-5 to TRBJ2-1, with D uncertain. CDR3 length: 14 amino acids. Deletions cut 0 bases from V and 6 bases from J, with 9 bases between. Germline V gives CDR1 MNHEY, CDR2 SVGAGI. CDR3 loop: CASSYSNTINEQFF. CDR3 in DNA: TGTGCCAGCAGTTACTCAAATACTATCAATGAGCAGTTCTTC.

This chain links TRBV15 with TRBJ1-1, with 9 bases aligning to TRBD1. This CDR3 region has 16 residues. The junction had 10 bases not matched to a gene; V was cut back by 0 bases and J by 8 bases. Germline V CDR1 and CDR2: LNHNV, YYDKDF (reference sequence). The CDR3 loop is CATSRDLGQGSLEAFF. The CDR3, as DNA: TGTGCCACCAGCAGAGATTTGGGACAGGGTTCCCTCGAAGCTTTCTTT.

The rearrangement links TRBV5-1 to TRBJ2-3; 9 nucleotides agree with TRBD1. The CDR3 has 14 amino acids. Germline V lookup: CDR1 SGHRS, CDR2 YFSETQ. Germline trimming cut 10 bases from V and 3 bases from J; bases unmatched to any gene: 9. CDR3: CAGKEGTGTDTQYF. Here the CDR3 DNA reads TGCGCCGGGAAAGAAGGGACAGGGACAGATACGCAGTATTTT.

This clone came up once. The chain recombines TRBV3-1 (or the pseudogene TRBV3-2) with TRBJ1-2, with D perhaps matching TRBD1 (6 bases). This CDR3 has 13 amino acids. Germline values: CDR1 LGHDT, CDR2 YNNKEL (reference sequence). V was pared by 2 bases and J by 2 bases, with 6 bases between. The CDR3 sequence is CASSQTGNYGYTF. The CDR3 DNA is TGTGCCAGCAGCCAAACAGGGAACTATGGCTACACCTTC.

This clone was seen only a few times. The chain employs TRBV2 and TRBJ2-2; 9 positions match TRBD1. CDR1 and CDR2 from the germline V gene are SNHLY and FYNNEI. This CDR3 has 14 amino acids. V shed 8 bases and J 7 bases; nucleotides not matched to a gene: 8. CDR3 DNA sequence: TGTGCCAGCGGTGGACAGGGGAGGGTCGGGGAGCTGTTTTTT. It translates to CASGGQGRVGELFF. The full variable domain, rest sourced from reference TRBV2 and TRBJ2-2, is EPEVTQTPSHQVTQMGQEVILRCVPISNHLYFYWYRQILGQKVEFLVSFYNNEISEKSEIFDDQFSVERPDGSNFTLKIRSTKLEDSAMYFCASGGQGRVGELFFGEGSRLTVL.

The J gene is TRBJ1-1, the V gene TRBV29-1, with D perhaps matching TRBD1 (5 bases). This CDR3 region has 13 residues. The germline V and J ends were trimmed by 5 bases and 1 base, with 11 bases remaining between them. Germline V gives CDR1 SQVTM, CDR2 ANQGSEA. The DNA for the CDR3 is TGCAGCGTTATGCTTGGGGGGAACACTGAAGCTTTCTTT. Protein sequence: CSVMLGGNTEAFF.

V and J are TRBV13 and TRBJ1-1; no definite D call. CDR1 is PRHDT and CDR2 is FYEKMQ in the germline V gene (reference sequence). The CDR3 sequence is 13 residues long. Trimming pared 3 bases from V and 0 bases from J, leaving 5 bases between. The CDR3 here is CASSLYLNTEAFF. In DNA, the CDR3 is TGTGCCAGCAGCTTGTACCTGAACACTGAAGCTTTCTTT.

V usage is TRBV18 and J usage is TRBJ1-1, with D tentatively TRBD1 (5 bases). V lost 2 bases, J lost 5 bases, and 6 bases lay in between. Germline V gives CDR1 KGHSH, CDR2 LQKENI. The CDR3 runs 12 residues. This CDR3 reads CASSPGATEAFF. The CDR3 DNA sequence: TGTGCCAGCTCACCAGGGGCTACTGAAGCTTTCTTT.

V is TRBV7-2 and J is TRBJ1-1, with TRBD1 matching 7 bases. The V segment lost 5 bases and the J segment 2 bases; nucleotides outside the gene matches: 11. Germline loops: CDR1 SGHTA, CDR2 FQGNSA. This CDR3 has 16 residues. The CDR3 DNA sequence: TGTGCCAGCAGCCCCGACCGGGACAGACAAAACACTGAAGCTTTCTTT. Its translation: CASSPDRDRQNTEAFF.

V gene TRBV6-5 combines with J gene TRBJ2-1; 9 bases line up with TRBD1. V dropped 8 bases and J dropped 8; count of bases not matched to a gene: 13. This CDR3 is built from 15 residues. Germline CDR1 and CDR2: MNHEY and SVGAGI. In nucleotides, the CDR3 is TGTGCCAGCGCATTAGGGACAGGGAAATTGTATGAGCAGTTCTTC. As protein: CASALGTGKLYEQFF.

V is TRBV5-1 and J is TRBJ2-6; D possibly corresponds to TRBD2 (6 bases). Trimming pared 1 base from V and 0 bases from J, leaving 11 bases between. CDR3 size: 17 residues. The germline V gene has CDR1 SGHRS and CDR2 YFSETQ. The CDR3 region is CASSLLALDSGANVLTF. The CDR3 DNA follows: TGCGCCAGCAGCTTGCTAGCGCTGGACTCTGGGGCCAACGTCCTGACTTTC.

The rearrangement links TRBV9 to TRBJ1-2, with TRBD1 matching over 7 bases. The CDR3 extends over 14 amino acids. Per germline, CDR1 SGDLS and CDR2 YYNGEE. The ends lost 2 bases at V and 5 bases at J; junction bases unmatched: 6. The CDR3 DNA reads as TGTGCCAGCAGCGTCGAGACAGGGACGTATGGCTACACCTTC. Translation: CASSVETGTYGYTF. The full variable domain, rest sourced from reference TRBV9 and TRBJ1-2, is DSGVTQTPKHLITATGQRVTLRCSPRSGDLSVYWYQQSLDQGLQFLIQYYNGEERAKGNILERFSAQQFPDLHSELNLSSLELGDSALYFCASSVETGTYGYTFGSGTRLTVV.

The rearrangement uses TRBV28 and TRBJ1-1; tentatively, D is TRBD1 (6 bases). The germline V gene has CDR1 MDHEN and CDR2 SYDVKM. The CDR3 covers 15 residues. Trimming removed 3 bases from V and 0 bases from J, with 11 bases in between. CDR3 sequence: CASSLWQGLNTEAFF. For the CDR3, the DNA is TGTGCCAGCAGTTTGTGGCAGGGGCTGAACACTGAAGCTTTCTTT. The variable domain in full, completed from reference TRBV28 and TRBJ1-1, reads DVKVTQSSRYLVKRTGEKVFLECVQDMDHENMFWYRQDPGLGLRLIYFSYDVKMKEKGDIPEGYSVSREKKERFSLILESASTNQTSMYLCASSLWQGLNTEAFFGQGTRLTVV.

The V gene is TRBV6-1, the J gene TRBJ1-5; D not certain. Deletions cut 1 base from V and 9 bases from J, with 13 bases between. Germline values: CDR1 MNHNS, CDR2 SASEGT. The CDR3 extends over 14 amino acids. The CDR3 loop is CASSEGERGWPQHF. CDR3 coding DNA: TGTGCCAGCAGTGAAGGAGAACGGGGTTGGCCCCAGCATTTT.